This T cell receptor beta chain was observed in a study of CD8+CD57+ T cells in acquired aplastic anemia. Broader study findings: Patients and controls had in common around 29 CD8+ CDR3 sequences. CD8+ Simpson's diversity in patients was not significantly different from that in controls.

Remarks on this clonotype: Its antigen is undetermined.

Profiling of TCR beta VDJ combinations and CDR3 sequences used genomic DNA as template. TCRdb ran MiXCR on the reads and lists one entry per CDR3 protein. The table lists 250,000 to 300,000 distinct CDR3 sequences, roughly 50% of them singletons. From germline, CDR1 is SNHLY and CDR2 FYNNEI. There are 15 residues in the CDR3. Trimming shortened V by 3 bases and J by 0 bases, and 12 bases separated the two germline ends. This chain connects TRBV2 to TRBJ2-7; D is possibly TRBD1 or TRBD2 (5 bases each). The sequence derives from a human donor with severe aplastic anemia or a healthy control (not recorded which). The sequenced material came from sorted CD4+, CD8+, or CD8+CD57+ T cells (not recorded which) from PBMCs. CDR3 nucleotide sequence: TGTGCCAGCAGTGAGAGGGACGGTTCCTCCTACGAGCAGTACTTC. This translates into CASSERDGSSYEQYF.